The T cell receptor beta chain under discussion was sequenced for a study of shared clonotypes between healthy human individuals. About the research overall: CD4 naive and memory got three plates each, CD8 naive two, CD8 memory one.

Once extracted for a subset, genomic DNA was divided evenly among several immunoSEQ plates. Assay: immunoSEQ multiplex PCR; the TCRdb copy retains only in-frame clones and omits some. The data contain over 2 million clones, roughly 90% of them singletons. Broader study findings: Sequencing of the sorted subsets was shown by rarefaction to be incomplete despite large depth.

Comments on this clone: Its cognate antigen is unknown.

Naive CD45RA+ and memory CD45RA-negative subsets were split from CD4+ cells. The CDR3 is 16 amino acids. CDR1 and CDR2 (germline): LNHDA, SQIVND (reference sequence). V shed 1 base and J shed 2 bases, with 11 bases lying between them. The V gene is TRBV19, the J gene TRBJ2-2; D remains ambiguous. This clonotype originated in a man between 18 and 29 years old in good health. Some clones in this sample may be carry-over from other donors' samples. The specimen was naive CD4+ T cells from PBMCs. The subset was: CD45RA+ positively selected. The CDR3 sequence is CASSIGPMGNTGELFF. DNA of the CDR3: TGTGCCAGTAGTATAGGACCCATGGGAAACACCGGGGAGCTGTTTTTT.